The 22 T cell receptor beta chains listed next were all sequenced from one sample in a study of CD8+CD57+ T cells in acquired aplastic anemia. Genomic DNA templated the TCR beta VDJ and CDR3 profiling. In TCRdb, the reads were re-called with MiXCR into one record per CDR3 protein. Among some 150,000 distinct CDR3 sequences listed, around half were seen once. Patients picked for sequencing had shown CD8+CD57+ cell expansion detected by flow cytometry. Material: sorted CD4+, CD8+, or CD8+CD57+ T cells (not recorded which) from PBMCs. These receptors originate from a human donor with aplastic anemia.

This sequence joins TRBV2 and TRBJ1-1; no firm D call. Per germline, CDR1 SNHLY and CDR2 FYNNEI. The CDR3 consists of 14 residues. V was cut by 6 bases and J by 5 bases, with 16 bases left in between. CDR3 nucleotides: TGTGCCAGCAGCTTTCGGTTGGGTGGGACTGAAGCTTTCTTT. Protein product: CASSFRLGGTEAFF.

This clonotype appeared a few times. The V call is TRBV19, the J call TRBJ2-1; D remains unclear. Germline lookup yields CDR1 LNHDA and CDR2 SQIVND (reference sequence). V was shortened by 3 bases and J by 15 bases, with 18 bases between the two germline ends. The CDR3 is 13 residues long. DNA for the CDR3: TGTGCCAGTAGTATGGCCTTATCGGGCATGCTGTTCTTC. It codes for CASSMALSGMLFF.

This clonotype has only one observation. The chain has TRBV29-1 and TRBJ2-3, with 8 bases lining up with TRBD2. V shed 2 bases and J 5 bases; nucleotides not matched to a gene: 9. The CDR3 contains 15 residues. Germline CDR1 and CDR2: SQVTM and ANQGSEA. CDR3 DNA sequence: TGCAGCGTTGAAATCTGGCGGGGGGTGAGAGATACGCAGTATTTT. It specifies CSVEIWRGVRDTQYF.

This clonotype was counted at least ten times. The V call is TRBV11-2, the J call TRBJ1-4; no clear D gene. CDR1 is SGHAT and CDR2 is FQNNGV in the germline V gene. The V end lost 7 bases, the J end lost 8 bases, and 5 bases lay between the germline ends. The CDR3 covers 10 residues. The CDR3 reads CASTGEKLFF. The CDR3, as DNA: TGTGCCAGCACGGGGGAAAAACTGTTTTTT. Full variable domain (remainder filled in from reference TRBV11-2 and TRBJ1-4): EAGVAQSPRYKIIEKRQSVAFWCNPISGHATLYWYQQILGQGPKLLIQFQNNGVVDDSQLPKDRFSAERLKGVDSTLKIQPAKLEDSAVYLCASTGEKLFFGSGTQLSVL.

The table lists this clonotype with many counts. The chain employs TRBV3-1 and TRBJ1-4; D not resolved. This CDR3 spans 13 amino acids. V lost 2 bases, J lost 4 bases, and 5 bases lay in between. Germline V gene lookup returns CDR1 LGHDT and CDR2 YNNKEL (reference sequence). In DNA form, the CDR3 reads TGTGCCAGCAGCCAACCTAGTAATGAAAAACTGTTTTTT. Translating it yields CASSQPSNEKLFF.

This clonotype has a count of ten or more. The CDR3 is CASRPLPRGDGYTF. The CDR3 coding sequence is TGTGCCAGCAGACCCCTTCCGAGGGGGGATGGCTACACCTTC. The chain has TRBV6-1 and TRBJ1-2; TRBD1 might be the D (6 bases). V dropped 6 bases and J dropped 6 bases, with 17 bases sitting between them. This CDR3 is built from 14 residues. CDR1 and CDR2 (germline): MNHNS, SASEGT.

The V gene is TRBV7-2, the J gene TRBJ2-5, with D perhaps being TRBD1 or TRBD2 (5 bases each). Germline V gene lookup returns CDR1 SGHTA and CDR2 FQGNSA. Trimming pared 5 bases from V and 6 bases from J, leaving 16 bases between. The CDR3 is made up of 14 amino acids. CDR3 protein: CASSQATRDQTQYF. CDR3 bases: TGTGCCAGCAGCCAAGCAACCCGGGACCAGACCCAGTACTTC.

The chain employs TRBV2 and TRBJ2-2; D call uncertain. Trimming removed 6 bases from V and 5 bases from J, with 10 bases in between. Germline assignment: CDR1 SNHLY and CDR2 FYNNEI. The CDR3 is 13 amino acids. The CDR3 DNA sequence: TGTGCCAGCAGAGTCCGAGTGACCGGGGAGCTGTTTTTT. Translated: CASRVRVTGELFF.

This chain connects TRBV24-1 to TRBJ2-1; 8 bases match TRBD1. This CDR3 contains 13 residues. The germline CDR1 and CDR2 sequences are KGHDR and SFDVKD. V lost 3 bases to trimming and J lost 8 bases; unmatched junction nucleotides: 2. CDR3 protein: CATSDPGGDEQFF. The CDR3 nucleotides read TGTGCCACCAGTGATCCAGGGGGCGATGAGCAGTTCTTC.

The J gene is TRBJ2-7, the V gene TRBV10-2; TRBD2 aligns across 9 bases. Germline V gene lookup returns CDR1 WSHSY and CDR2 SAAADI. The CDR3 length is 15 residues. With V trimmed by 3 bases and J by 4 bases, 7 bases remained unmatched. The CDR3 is CASSDSGGREYEQYF. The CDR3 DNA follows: TGCGCCAGCAGTGACAGTGGCGGGAGGGAGTACGAGCAGTACTTC.

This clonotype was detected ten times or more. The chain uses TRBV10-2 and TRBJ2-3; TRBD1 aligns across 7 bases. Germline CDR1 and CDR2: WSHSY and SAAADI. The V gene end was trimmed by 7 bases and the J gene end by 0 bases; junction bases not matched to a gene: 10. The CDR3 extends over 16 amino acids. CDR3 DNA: TGCGCCAGCACCTCTAGGGACAGCCTTAGCACAGATACGCAGTATTTT. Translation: CASTSRDSLSTDTQYF.

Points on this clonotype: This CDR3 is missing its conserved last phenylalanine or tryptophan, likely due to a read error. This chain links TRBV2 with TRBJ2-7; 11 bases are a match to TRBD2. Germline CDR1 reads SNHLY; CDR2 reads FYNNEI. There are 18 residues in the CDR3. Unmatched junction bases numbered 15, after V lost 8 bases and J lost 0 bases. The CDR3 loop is CASGEGLAEGGFSYEQYS. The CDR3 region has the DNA TGTGCCAGCGGAGAGGGACTAGCGGAGGGTGGCTTCTCCTACGAGCAGTACTCC.

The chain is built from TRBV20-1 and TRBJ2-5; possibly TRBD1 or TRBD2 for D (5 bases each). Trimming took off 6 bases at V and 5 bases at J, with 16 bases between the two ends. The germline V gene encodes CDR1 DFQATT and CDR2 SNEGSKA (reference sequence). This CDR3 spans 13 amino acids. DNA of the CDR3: TGCAGTGCGAGGACACCGGGGAGTGAGACCCAGTACTTC. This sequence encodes CSARTPGSETQYF.

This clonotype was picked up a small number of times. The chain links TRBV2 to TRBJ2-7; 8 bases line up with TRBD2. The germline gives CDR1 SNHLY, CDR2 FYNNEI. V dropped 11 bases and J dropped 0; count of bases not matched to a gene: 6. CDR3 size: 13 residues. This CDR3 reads CALASGSSYEQYF. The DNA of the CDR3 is TGTGCCCTAGCCAGCGGGAGCTCCTACGAGCAGTACTTC.

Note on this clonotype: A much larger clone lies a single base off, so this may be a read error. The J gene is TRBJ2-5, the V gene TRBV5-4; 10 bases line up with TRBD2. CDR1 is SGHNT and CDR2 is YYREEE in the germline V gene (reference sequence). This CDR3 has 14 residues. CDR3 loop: CAGSLSGGKETQYF. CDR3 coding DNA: TGTGCCGGCAGCCTTAGCGGGGGGAAAGAGACCCAGTACTTC.

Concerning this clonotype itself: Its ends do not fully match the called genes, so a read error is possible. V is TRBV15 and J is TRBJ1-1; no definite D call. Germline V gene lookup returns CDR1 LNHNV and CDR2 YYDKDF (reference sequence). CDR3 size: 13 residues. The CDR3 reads CATNVETNTEAFF. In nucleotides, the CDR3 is TGTGCCACCAACGTCGAAACGAACACTGAGGCTTTCTTT.

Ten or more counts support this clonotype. CDR3 DNA: TGCAGTGCTAGAGAGAGCGAGAGCTCCTACAATGAGCAGTTCTTC. The encoded protein is CSARESESSYNEQFF. This chain links TRBV20-1 with TRBJ2-1; D not resolved. Germline CDR1 and CDR2: DFQATT and SNEGSKA (reference sequence). This CDR3 contains 15 residues. Trimming stripped 0 bases from V and 0 bases from J, with 9 bases between.

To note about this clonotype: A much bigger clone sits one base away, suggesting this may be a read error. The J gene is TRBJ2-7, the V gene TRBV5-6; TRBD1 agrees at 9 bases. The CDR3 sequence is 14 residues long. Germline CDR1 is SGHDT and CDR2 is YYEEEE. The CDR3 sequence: CASSPGTGPYEQCF. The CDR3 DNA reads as TGTGCCAGCAGCCCAGGGACAGGGCCCTACGAGCAGTGCTTC.

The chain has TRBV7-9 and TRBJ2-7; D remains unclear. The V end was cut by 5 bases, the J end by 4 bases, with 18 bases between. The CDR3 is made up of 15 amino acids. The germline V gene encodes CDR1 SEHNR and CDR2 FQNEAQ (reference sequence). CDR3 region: CASSPDRVHGYEQYF. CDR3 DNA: TGTGCCAGCAGCCCGGACCGGGTCCACGGGTACGAGCAGTACTTC. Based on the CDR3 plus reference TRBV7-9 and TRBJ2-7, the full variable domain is DTGVSQNPRHKITKRGQNVTFRCDPISEHNRLYWYRQTLGQGPEFLTYFQNEAQLEKSRLLSDRFSAERPKGSFSTLEIQRTEQGDSAMYLCASSPDRVHGYEQYFGPGTRLTVT.

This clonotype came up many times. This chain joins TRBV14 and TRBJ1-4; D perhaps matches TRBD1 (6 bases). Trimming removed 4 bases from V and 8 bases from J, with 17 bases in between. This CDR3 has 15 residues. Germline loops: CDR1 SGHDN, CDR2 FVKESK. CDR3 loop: CASSLNLGGYEKLFF. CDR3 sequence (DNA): TGTGCCAGCAGCCTTAACCTAGGGGGATACGAAAAACTGTTTTTT. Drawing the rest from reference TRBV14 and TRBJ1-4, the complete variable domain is EAGVTQFPSHSVIEKGQTVTLRCDPISGHDNLYWYRRVMGKEIKFLLHFVKESKQDESGMPNNRFLAERTGGTYSTLKVQPAELEDSGVYFCASSLNLGGYEKLFFGSGTQLSVL.

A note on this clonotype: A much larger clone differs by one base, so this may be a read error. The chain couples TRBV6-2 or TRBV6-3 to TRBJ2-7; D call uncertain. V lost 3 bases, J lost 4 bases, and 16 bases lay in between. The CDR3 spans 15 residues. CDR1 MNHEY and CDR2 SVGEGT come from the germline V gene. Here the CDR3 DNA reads TGTGCCAGCAGTTATTCCCCAATTCTGGTTTACGAGCAGTACTTC. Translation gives CASSYSPILVYEQYF.

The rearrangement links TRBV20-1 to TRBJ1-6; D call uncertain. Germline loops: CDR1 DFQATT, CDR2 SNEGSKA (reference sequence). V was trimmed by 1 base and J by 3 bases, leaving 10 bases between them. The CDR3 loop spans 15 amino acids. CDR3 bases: TGCAGTGCTAGAGTTGGAAGGGTCTATAATTCACCCCTCCACTTT. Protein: CSARVGRVYNSPLHF.